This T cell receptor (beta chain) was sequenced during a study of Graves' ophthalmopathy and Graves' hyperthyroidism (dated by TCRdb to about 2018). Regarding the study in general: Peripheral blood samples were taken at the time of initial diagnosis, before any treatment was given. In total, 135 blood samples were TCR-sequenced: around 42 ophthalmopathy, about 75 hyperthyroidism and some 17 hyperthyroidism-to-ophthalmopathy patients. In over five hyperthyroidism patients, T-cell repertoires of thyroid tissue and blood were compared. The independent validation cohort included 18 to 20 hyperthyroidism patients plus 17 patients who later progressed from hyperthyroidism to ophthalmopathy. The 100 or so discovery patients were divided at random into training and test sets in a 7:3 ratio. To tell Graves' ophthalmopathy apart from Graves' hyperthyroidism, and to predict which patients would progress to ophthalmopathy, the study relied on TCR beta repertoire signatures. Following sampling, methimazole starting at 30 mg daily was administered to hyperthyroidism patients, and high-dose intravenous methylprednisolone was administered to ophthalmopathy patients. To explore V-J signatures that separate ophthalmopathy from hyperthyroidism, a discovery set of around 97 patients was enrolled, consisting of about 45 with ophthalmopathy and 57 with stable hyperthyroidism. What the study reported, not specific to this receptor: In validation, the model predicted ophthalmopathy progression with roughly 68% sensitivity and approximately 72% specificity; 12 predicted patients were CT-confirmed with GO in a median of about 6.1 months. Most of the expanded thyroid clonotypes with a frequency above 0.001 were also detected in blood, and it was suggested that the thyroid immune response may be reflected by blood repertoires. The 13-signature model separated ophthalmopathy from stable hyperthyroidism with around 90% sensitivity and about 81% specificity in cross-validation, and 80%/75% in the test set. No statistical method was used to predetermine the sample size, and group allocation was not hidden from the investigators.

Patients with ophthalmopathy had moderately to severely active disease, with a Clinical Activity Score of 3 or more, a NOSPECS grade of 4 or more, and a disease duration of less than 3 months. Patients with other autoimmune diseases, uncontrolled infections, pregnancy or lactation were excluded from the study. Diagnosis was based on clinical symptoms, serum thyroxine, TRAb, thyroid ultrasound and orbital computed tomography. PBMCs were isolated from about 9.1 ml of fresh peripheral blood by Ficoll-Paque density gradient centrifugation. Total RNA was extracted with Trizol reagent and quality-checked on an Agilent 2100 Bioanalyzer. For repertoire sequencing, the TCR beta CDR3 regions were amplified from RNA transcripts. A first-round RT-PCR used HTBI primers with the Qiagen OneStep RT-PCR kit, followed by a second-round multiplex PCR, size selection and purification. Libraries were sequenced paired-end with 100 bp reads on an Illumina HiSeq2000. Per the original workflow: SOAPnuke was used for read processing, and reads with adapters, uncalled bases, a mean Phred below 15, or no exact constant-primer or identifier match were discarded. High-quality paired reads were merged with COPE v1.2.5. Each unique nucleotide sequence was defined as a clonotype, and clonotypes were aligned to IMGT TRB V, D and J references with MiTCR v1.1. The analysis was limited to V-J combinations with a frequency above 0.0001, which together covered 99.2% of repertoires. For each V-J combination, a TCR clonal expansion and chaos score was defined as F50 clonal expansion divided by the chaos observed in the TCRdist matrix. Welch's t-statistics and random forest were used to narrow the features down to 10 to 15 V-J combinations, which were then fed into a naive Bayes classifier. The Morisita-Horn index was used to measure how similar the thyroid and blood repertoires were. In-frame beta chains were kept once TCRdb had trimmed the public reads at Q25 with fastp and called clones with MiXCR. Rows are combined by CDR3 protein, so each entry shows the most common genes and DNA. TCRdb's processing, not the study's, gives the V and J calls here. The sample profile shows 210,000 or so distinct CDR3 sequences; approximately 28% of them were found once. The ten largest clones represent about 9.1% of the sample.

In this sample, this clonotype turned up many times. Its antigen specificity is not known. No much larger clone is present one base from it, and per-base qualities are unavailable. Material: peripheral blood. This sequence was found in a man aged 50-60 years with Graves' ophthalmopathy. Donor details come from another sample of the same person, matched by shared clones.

DNA sequence: TGCGCCAGCAGCCAAGAGCGGGGAGGCGCCACCGGGGAGCTGTTTTTT. The translation is CASSQERGGATGELFF. The rearranged chain carries TRBV4-3 and TRBJ2-2; the D region possibly corresponds to TRBD2 (6 bases align). According to the germline V gene, CDR1 reads LGHNA and CDR2 reads YSLEER. The CDR3 spans 16 residues, from the cysteine through the phenylalanine. Only the CDR3 portion is preserved as DNA: 48 bases, with reading frame beginning at the first base. V sheds 0 bases and J sheds 4 bases, leaving 12 bases between their ends.